This note documents a single T cell receptor (beta chain) sequence. The sample originates from a study of blood T cell repertoires in COVID-19. In the study overall: Sites in the United States, Italy and Spain provided acute and convalescent COVID-19 samples. T cells, B-cell-depleted T cells, or PBMCs supplied cDNA or gDNA.

Profiling relied on immunoSEQ multiplex PCR, and the TCRdb table lists in-frame clones only, not all of them. The sample records approximately 120,000 clones, about 80% being singletons. The ends lost 3 bases at V and 7 bases at J; junction bases unmatched: 4. The CDR3 totals 13 residues. The germline V gene encodes CDR1 SGHKS and CDR2 YYEKEE (reference sequence). The chain carries TRBV5-5 and TRBJ1-1, with TRBD1 matching over 9 bases. The receptor was derived from a woman aged 50 to 65 with acute or convalescent COVID-19. The sequencing input was peripheral blood. CDR3 DNA sequence: TGTGCCAGCAGCTACGGGACAGGGTTTGAAGCTTTCTTT. This codes for CASSYGTGFEAFF. Together with reference TRBV5-5 and TRBJ1-1, the CDR3 gives the full variable domain: DAGVTQSPTHLIKTRGQQVTLRCSPISGHKSVSWYQQVLGQGPQFIFQYYEKEERGRGNFPDRFSARQFPNYSSELNVNALLLGDSALYLCASSYGTGFEAFFGQGTRLTVV.